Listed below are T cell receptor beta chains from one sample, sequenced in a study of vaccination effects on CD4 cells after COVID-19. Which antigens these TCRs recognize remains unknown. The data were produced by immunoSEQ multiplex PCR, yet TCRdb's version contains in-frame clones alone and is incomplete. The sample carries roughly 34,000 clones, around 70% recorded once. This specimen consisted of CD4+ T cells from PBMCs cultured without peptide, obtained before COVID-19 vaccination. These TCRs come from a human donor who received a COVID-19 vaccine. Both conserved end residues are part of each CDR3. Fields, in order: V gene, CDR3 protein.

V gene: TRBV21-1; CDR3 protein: CASSKARQGRTDTQYF
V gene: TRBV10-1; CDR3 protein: CASSYDRDGEKLFF
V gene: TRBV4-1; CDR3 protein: CASSQEEGGGAYEQYF
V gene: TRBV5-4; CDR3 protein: CASSPGTSGTGELFF
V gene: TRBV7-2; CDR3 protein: CASSQAPSANYEQYF
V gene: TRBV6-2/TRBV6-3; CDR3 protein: CASSPTRSGVANYGYTF
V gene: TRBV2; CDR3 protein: CASSQLAGGYYNEQFF
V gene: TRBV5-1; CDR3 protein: CASSLASGSFDEQYF
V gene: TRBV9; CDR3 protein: CASSVVAGSYNEQFF
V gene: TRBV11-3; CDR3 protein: CASSLDSGANTEAFF
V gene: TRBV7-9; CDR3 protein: CASSFDQNEQFF
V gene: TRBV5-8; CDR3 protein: CASSLLFLSSGNTIYF
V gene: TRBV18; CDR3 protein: CASSPTGENEQFF
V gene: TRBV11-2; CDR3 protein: CASSLASWGENTEAFF
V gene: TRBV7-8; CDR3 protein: CASSLLGSPYGYTF
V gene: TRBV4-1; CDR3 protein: CASSQTQGEHGYTF
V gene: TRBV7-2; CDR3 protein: CASSFTSGVAPYEQYF
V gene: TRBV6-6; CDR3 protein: CASSSQDIGYEQYF
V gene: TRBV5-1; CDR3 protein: CASSATGAYEQYF
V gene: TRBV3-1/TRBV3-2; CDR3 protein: CASSHRTGVGANVLTF
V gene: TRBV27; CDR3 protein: CASSFWRDSGELFF
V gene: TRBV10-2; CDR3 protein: CASSESGAGNTIYF
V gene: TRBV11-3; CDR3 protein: CASSLTGGNTEAFF
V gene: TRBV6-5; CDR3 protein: CASTTRDRGYNEQFF
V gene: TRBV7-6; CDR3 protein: CASSHYRDSLSSPLHF
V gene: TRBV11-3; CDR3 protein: CASSSQQGAETQYF
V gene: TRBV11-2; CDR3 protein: CASSSPRTVRDGYTF
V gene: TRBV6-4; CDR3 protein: CASSPDRAGGYTF